One and the same sample provided the 14 T cell receptor beta chains below, sequenced in a study of shared clonotypes between healthy human individuals. Selected positively for CCR7 and CD45RO-negative, naive CD8 cells excluded terminally differentiated effector memory CD45RA+ cells. Here immunoSEQ multiplex PCR was the method, and the copy in TCRdb shows in-frame clones only, minus some. The sample has approximately 650,000 clones, just under 97% seen once. Input material: naive CD8+ T cells sorted from blood. The receptor source for this set is a woman aged 30 to 39 in good health.

The CDR3 DNA follows: TGCGCCAGCAGCTTGGGCTATGAGCAGTTCTTC. Its translation is CASSLGYEQFF. The rearrangement links TRBV5-1 to TRBJ2-1; no clear D. Deletions cut 0 bases from V and 8 bases from J, with 3 bases between. Germline CDR1 is SGHRS and CDR2 is YFSETQ. The CDR3 is 11 amino acids.

The chain combines TRBV5-4 with TRBJ2-2; D not certain. The germline V and J ends were trimmed by 3 bases and 3 bases, with 9 bases remaining between them. CDR3 length equals 14 residues. The germline V gene encodes CDR1 SGHNT and CDR2 YYREEE (reference sequence). CDR3 sequence: CASSYNRYTGELFF. The CDR3 bases are TGTGCCAGCAGCTATAATAGATACACCGGGGAGCTGTTTTTT.

This sequence joins TRBV19 and TRBJ1-5; D call uncertain. CDR1 LNHDA and CDR2 SQIVND come from the germline V gene (reference sequence). The CDR3 contains 16 residues. V dropped 0 bases and J dropped 3 bases, with 12 bases sitting between them. The CDR3 nucleotides read TGTGCCAGTAGTATAGATTTTCCGGGCCACAATCAGCCCCAGCATTTT. This codes for CASSIDFPGHNQPQHF.

V is TRBV5-4 and J is TRBJ2-3; 14 nucleotides match TRBD2. The germline gives CDR1 SGHNT, CDR2 YYREEE (reference sequence). The CDR3 loop spans 15 amino acids. The V and J ends lost 4 bases and 5 bases, in that order; junction bases with no gene match: 3. CDR3 protein: CASSPGLAGVDTQYF. The CDR3 DNA follows: TGTGCCAGCAGCCCGGGACTAGCGGGAGTAGATACGCAGTATTTT.

This chain connects TRBV29-1 to TRBJ2-1; D gene uncertain. CDR1 is SQVTM, CDR2 ANQGSEA, per germline. V gave up 5 bases and J gave up 4 bases, with 9 bases separating them. CDR3 length: 12 residues. The CDR3 reads CSVNLRYNEQFF. The CDR3 DNA is TGCAGCGTTAACCTAAGATACAATGAGCAGTTCTTC.

The chain combines TRBV5-1 with TRBJ2-1; 13 bases fit TRBD2. This CDR3 contains 15 residues. Germline V gives CDR1 SGHRS, CDR2 YFSETQ. V shed 2 bases and J 9 bases; nucleotides not matched to a gene: 5. The CDR3 bases are TGCGCCAGCAGCTTCGGACTAGCGGGAGATACTGAGCAGTTCTTC. This codes for CASSFGLAGDTEQFF. Using reference TRBV5-1 and TRBJ2-1 for the parts outside the CDR3, the full variable domain is KAGVTQTPRYLIKTRGQQVTLSCSPISGHRSVSWYQQTPGQGLQFLFEYFSETQRNKGNFPGRFSGRQFSNSRSEMNVSTLELGDSALYLCASSFGLAGDTEQFFGPGTRLTVL.

The table lists this clone with a count of one. The rearrangement joins TRBV13 to TRBJ2-1, with 7 bases fitting TRBD2. The trim removed 1 base at V and 0 bases at J, leaving 3 bases unmatched. This CDR3 has 16 amino acids. In germline, CDR1 is PRHDT, CDR2 FYEKMQ (reference sequence). CDR3 in amino acids: CASSLVGGSSYNEQFF. The CDR3 region has the DNA TGTGCCAGCAGCTTAGTCGGCGGGAGCTCCTACAATGAGCAGTTCTTC.

The rearrangement uses TRBV29-1 and TRBJ2-3; 14 positions match TRBD2. The CDR3 loop spans 15 amino acids. The V and J ends lost 7 bases and 4 bases, in that order; junction bases with no gene match: 7. Germline V gene sequence: CDR1 SQVTM, CDR2 ANQGSEA. This chain's CDR3 is CSGWGLAGVADTQYF. In nucleotides, the CDR3 is TGCAGCGGGTGGGGACTAGCGGGAGTTGCAGATACGCAGTATTTT.

The CDR3 loop reads CSVQGIEQFF. As DNA, the CDR3 is TGCAGCGTCCAGGGGATTGAGCAGTTCTTC. V usage is TRBV29-1 and J usage is TRBJ2-1, with D perhaps TRBD1 (6 bases). CDR1 is SQVTM, CDR2 ANQGSEA, per germline. The CDR3 sequence is 10 residues long. Trimming took 6 bases from V and 9 from J, leaving 9 bases between them.

The CDR3 region has the DNA TGCGCCAGCAGCCTATCCCCCTTATCGGATACGCAGTATTTT. It translates to CASSLSPLSDTQYF. V and J are TRBV4-1 and TRBJ2-3; no firm D call. Per germline, CDR1 MGHRA and CDR2 YSYEKL. V gave up 4 bases and J gave up 6 bases, with 14 bases separating them. The CDR3 is made up of 14 amino acids.

The V gene is TRBV7-3, the J gene TRBJ2-5; 9 nucleotides line up with TRBD2. The junction had 2 bases not matched to a gene; V was cut back by 5 bases and J by 4 bases. The germline CDR1 and CDR2 sequences are SGHTA and FQGTGA. The CDR3 loop spans 13 amino acids. CDR3 nucleotides: TGTGCCAGCAGCCCGACTAGCGGAGAGACCCAGTACTTC. Encoded protein: CASSPTSGETQYF.

The CDR3: CASSVDGGAVYEQYF. For the CDR3, the DNA is TGTGCCAGCAGCGTAGACGGGGGGGCAGTCTACGAGCAGTACTTC. This sequence joins TRBV9 and TRBJ2-7; TRBD2 agrees at 8 bases. V lost 0 bases to trimming and J lost 3 bases; unmatched junction nucleotides: 5. Germline V gene data show CDR1 as SGDLS and CDR2 as YYNGEE. This CDR3 is 15 amino acids long. The whole variable domain, filled in from reference TRBV9 and TRBJ2-7, reads DSGVTQTPKHLITATGQRVTLRCSPRSGDLSVYWYQQSLDQGLQFLIQYYNGEERAKGNILERFSAQQFPDLHSELNLSSLELGDSALYFCASSVDGGAVYEQYFGPGTRLTVT.

The chain couples TRBV5-1 to TRBJ2-1, with a possible D match to TRBD1 (6 bases). Trimming took 2 bases from V and 9 from J, leaving 6 bases between them. The V gene's germline CDR1 is SGHRS and CDR2 YFSETQ. The CDR3 consists of 11 residues. The CDR3 here is CASSLGGEQFF. The CDR3 DNA reads TGCGCCAGCAGCTTAGGGGGTGAGCAGTTCTTC.

V gene TRBV9 combines with J gene TRBJ2-7; D uncertain. CDR1 SGDLS and CDR2 YYNGEE come from the germline V gene. Trimming pared 3 bases from V and 5 bases from J, leaving 6 bases between. CDR3 length equals 11 residues. CDR3 in amino acids: CASSDTNEQYF. For the CDR3, the DNA is TGTGCCAGCAGCGACACCAACGAGCAGTACTTC.